The next 6 T cell receptor beta chains were all read from a single sample in a study of cytomegalovirus exposure and HLA in healthy donors. The data were produced by immunoSEQ multiplex PCR, yet TCRdb's version contains in-frame clones alone and is incomplete. Of about 95,000 clones detected, less than 85% appear once; the ten largest clones hold about 20%. What was sequenced was PBMCs. The source is a man between 18 and 29 years old in good health and CMV-seropositive.

This chain uses TRBV19 with TRBJ2-1; 10 bases fit TRBD2. Trimming took 5 bases from V and 1 from J; bases not matched to a gene: 2. This CDR3 has 15 residues. Per the germline V gene, CDR1 is LNHDA and CDR2 is SQIVND (reference sequence). The CDR3 DNA sequence: TGTGCCAGTAGTGTAGCGGGAGGTTCCTACAATGAGCAGTTCTTC. It yields the protein CASSVAGGSYNEQFF.

This chain joins TRBV27 and TRBJ2-2, with TRBD1 identical over 8 bases. Per the germline V gene, CDR1 is MNHEY and CDR2 is SMNVEV (reference sequence). The CDR3 sequence is 13 residues long. V was pared by 5 bases and J by 10 bases, with 6 bases of the junction left unmatched. In nucleotides, the CDR3 is TGTGCCAGCAGTCCGTGGACAGGGTTGGAGCTGTTTTTT. This encodes CASSPWTGLELFF.

V is TRBV28 and J is TRBJ1-2; no clear D gene. V lost 6 bases and J lost 2, with 22 bases in between. This CDR3 spans 17 amino acids. CDR1 MDHEN and CDR2 SYDVKM come from the germline V gene. The DNA of the CDR3 is TGTGCCAGCAGAACTAACCTCCTCGACGGATTGAACTATGGCTACACCTTC. Amino acids: CASRTNLLDGLNYGYTF.

This chain uses TRBV6-5 with TRBJ1-2; D is possibly TRBD1 (6 bases). The length of the CDR3 is 12 residues. In germline, CDR1 is MNHEY, CDR2 SVGAGI. Trimming pared 4 bases from V and 4 bases from J, leaving 7 bases between. The DNA for the CDR3 is TGTGCCAGCAGTTTACAGGGCTATGGCTACACCTTC. Its protein product is CASSLQGYGYTF.

The rearrangement joins TRBV30 to TRBJ2-7; possible D gene TRBD2, 5 bases. The CDR3 consists of 12 residues. V was clipped by 8 bases and J by 2 bases, with 13 bases between them. CDR1 and CDR2 (germline): GTSNPN, SVGIG (reference sequence). CDR3 DNA: TGTGCCCTCGCCGGCGGGCCCTACGAGCAGTACTTC. Protein product: CALAGGPYEQYF.

V gene TRBV6-1 combines with J gene TRBJ1-1; no clear D. The CDR3 sequence is 14 residues long. The V and J ends lost 3 bases and 7 bases respectively, with 15 bases between them. The germline CDR1 and CDR2 sequences are MNHNS and SASEGT. The CDR3 DNA follows: TGTGCCAGCAGTGACTTCCGGGAGATGAGTGAAGCTTTCTTT. Translated, it gives CASSDFREMSEAFF.